These 2 T cell receptor beta chains were all obtained from the same sample, sequenced in a study of identifying expanded T cells in peripheral blood. TCRdb's copy holds only in-frame clones and misses some; the assay was immunoSEQ multiplex PCR. The table records tens of thousands of clones, more than 70% of them present only once. The source material was blood. The source is a person between 18 and 75 years old in good health.

This sequence joins TRBV14 and TRBJ1-1, with TRBD1 as a possible D gene (5 bases). V was pared by 1 base and J by 6 bases, with 27 bases between. The CDR3 sequence is 19 residues long. Germline V gene data show CDR1 as SGHDN and CDR2 as FVKESK. The CDR3 protein is CASSQVGFGGVVRGSEAFF. CDR3 in DNA: TGTGCCAGCAGCCAAGTCGGCTTCGGAGGGGTTGTCAGAGGATCTGAAGCTTTCTTT. The whole variable domain, filled in from reference TRBV14 and TRBJ1-1, reads EAGVTQFPSHSVIEKGQTVTLRCDPISGHDNLYWYRRVMGKEIKFLLHFVKESKQDESGMPNNRFLAERTGGTYSTLKVQPAELEDSGVYFCASSQVGFGGVVRGSEAFFGQGTRLTVV.

This chain uses TRBV28 with TRBJ1-2; D is undetermined. V was cut by 4 bases and J by 7 bases, with 16 bases left in between. There are 14 residues in the CDR3. Germline V lookup: CDR1 MDHEN, CDR2 SYDVKM. The CDR3 DNA reads as TGTGCCAGCAGTTCAACCGGGCTAGCAGGTGGCTACACCTTC. Translation: CASSSTGLAGGYTF.